Listed here is a single T cell receptor (beta chain). No antigen is known for it. V shed 4 bases and J shed 0 bases, with 9 bases lying between them. The germline V gene has CDR1 SGHNT and CDR2 YENEEA. This CDR3 has 14 amino acids. Time point given: week 11, during vaccination. Doses comprised 300 ug of mutant IDH1 20-mer peptide each, plus topical imiquimod. The sample belongs to a study of a mutant IDH1 vaccine in newly diagnosed glioma. The protocol was immunoSEQ multiplex PCR, while the TCRdb copy is restricted to in-frame clones and leaves out a portion. Of about 130,000 clones in the sample, around 80% were seen once.

The chain recombines TRBV11-3 with TRBJ2-5, with D perhaps TRBD1 (5 bases). This specimen consisted of PBMCs, obtained from a glioma patient whose treatment included an IDH1 peptide vaccine. This TCR was sampled from a man in his forties or fifties with glioma. The CDR3 spells CASSSRTNQETQYF. The DNA of the CDR3 is TGTGCCAGCAGCTCTAGGACAAACCAAGAGACCCAGTACTTC. Complete variable domain (other parts from reference TRBV11-3 and TRBJ2-5): EAGVVQSPRYKIIEKKQPVAFWCNPISGHNTLYWYLQNLGQGPELLIRYENEEAVDDSQLPKDRFSAERLKGVDSTLKIQPAELGDSAVYLCASSSRTNQETQYFGPGTRLLVL.